This entry describes one TCR beta chain. The data were obtained in a study of PD-L1 blockade in urothelial cancer. The overall study: Males with urothelial cancer arising in the bladder constituted about nine tenths of the roughly 29 patients. The study recovered a median of roughly 150,000 T cells per blood sample.

Generated by immunoSEQ multiplex PCR, the TCRdb table keeps only in-frame clones and is missing some. In the table there are approximately 55,000 clones, 70% to 90% of which are singletons. V lost 5 bases and J 0 bases, leaving 14 bases between the germline ends. The V gene's germline CDR1 is SGHNT and CDR2 YYREEE (reference sequence). This CDR3 has 16 residues. Time point in this sample: pretreatment peripheral blood. Pretreatment sampling and on-treatment sampling together yielded between 1 and 8 samples for each patient. V is TRBV5-4 and J is TRBJ2-2; possibly TRBD2 for D (5 bases). Sequences were derived from PBMCs, sampled around atezolizumab (anti-PD-L1) treatment. This TCR derives from a man between 60 and 75 years old with urothelial cancer. CDR3 residues: CASSRPGSTNTGELFF. CDR3 sequence (DNA): TGTGCCAGCAGTCGTCCGGGATCCACGAACACCGGGGAGCTGTTTTTT.